This T cell receptor (beta chain) was retrieved from a study of OX40 agonist ivuxolimab in advanced cancers. Whole-study context: Ivuxolimab, an agonistic anti-OX40 (CD134) antibody, was given to patients. The dose-escalation group included hepatocellular carcinoma, melanoma, renal cell carcinoma and head and neck cancer. Prior anti-PD-1, anti-PD-L1 or anti-CTLA-4 therapy was allowed; around 40% had some. General study points: CD4+ and CD8+ blood T cells expanded clonally by week 6 at 0.1 to 3.0 mg/kg.

With respect to this clone: Its specificity is not known.

V was pared by 0 bases and J by 5 bases, with 6 bases of the junction left unmatched. This CDR3 is built from 15 residues. Germline V CDR1 and CDR2: MGHRA, YSYEKL. The method was immunoSEQ multiplex PCR; TCRdb's version includes in-frame clones alone and lacks a portion of them. Among 70,000 to 90,000 clones, around 90% were seen once, and the ten largest hold 10% to 15%. The V call is TRBV4-1, the J call TRBJ2-7; 8 bases fit TRBD2. The sequenced sample was CD4+ or CD8+ T cells sorted from blood, obtained in a trial of the OX40 agonist ivuxolimab. This receptor was obtained from an adult with an advanced solid tumor such as melanoma, head and neck, liver or kidney cancer. As DNA, the CDR3 is TGCGCCAGCAGCCAAGAGGGGATCGGGGGGGACGAGCAGTACTTC. Translation gives CASSQEGIGGDEQYF.